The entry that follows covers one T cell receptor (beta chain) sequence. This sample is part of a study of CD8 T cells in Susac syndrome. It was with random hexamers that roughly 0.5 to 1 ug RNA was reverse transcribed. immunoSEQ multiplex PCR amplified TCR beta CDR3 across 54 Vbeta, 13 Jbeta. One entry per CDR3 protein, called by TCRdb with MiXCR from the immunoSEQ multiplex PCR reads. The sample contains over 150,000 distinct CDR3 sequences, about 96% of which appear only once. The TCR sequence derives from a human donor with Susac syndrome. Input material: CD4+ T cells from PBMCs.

The CDR3 sequence: CSARFDRGNEQFF. In DNA, the CDR3 is TGCAGTGCTAGATTTGATCGGGGGAATGAGCAGTTCTTC. The chain joins TRBV20-1 to TRBJ2-1, with D possibly TRBD2 on 6 matching bases. Germline V gene lookup returns CDR1 DFQATT and CDR2 SNEGSKA (reference sequence). V was shortened by 2 bases and J by 7 bases, with 12 bases between the two germline ends. The CDR3 spans 13 residues.